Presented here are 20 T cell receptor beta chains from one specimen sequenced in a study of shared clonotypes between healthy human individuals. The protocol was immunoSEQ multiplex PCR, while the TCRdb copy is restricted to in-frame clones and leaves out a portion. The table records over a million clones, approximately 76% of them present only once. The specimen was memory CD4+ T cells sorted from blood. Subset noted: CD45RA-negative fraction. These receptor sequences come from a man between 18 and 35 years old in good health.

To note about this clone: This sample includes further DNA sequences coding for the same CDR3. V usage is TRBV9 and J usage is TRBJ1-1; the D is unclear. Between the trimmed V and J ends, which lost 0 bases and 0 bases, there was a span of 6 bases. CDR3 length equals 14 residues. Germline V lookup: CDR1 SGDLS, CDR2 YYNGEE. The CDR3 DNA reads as TGTGCCAGCAGCGTAGTAGCGATGAACACTGAAGCTTTCTTT. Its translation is CASSVVAMNTEAFF.

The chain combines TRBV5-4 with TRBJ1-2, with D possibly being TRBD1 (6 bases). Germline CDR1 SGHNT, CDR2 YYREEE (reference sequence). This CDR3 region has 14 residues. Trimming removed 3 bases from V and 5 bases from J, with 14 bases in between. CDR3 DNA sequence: TGTGCCAGCAGCTCCAGGACAGCCTTATATGGCTACACCTTC. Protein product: CASSSRTALYGYTF.

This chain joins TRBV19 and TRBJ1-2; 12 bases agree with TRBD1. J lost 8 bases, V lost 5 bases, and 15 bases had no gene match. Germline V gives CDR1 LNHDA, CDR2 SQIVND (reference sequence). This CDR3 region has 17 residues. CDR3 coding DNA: TGTGCCAGTAGTCCGTCAGGGAGGGACAGGGGGCAACGGGGCTACACCTTC. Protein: CASSPSGRDRGQRGYTF.

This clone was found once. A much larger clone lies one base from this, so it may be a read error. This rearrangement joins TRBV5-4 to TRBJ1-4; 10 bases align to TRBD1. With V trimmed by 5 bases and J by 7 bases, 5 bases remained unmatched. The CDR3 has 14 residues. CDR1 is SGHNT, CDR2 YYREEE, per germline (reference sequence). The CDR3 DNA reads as TGTGCCAGCAGTTCCGGGACAGGGGCTGAAAAACTGTTTTTT. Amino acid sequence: CASSSGTGAEKLFF. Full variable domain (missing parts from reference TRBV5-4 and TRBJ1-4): ETGVTQSPTHLIKTRGQQVTLRCSSQSGHNTVSWYQQALGQGPQFIFQYYREEENGRGNFPPRFSGLQFPNYSSELNVNALELDDSALYLCASSSGTGAEKLFFGSGTQLSVL.

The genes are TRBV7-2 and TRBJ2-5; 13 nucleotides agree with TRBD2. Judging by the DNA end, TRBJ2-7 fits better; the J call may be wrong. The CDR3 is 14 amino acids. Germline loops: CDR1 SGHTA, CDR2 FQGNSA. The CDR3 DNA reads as TGTGCCAGCAGCCCGCGGACTAGCGGGGGCGAGCAGTACTTC. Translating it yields CASSPRTSGGEQYF.

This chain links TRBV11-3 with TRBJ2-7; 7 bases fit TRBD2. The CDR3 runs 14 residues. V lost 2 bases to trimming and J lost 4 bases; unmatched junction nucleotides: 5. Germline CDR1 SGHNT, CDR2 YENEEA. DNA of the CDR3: TGTGCCAGCAGCTTAAGCGGGAACGGATACGAGCAGTACTTC. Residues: CASSLSGNGYEQYF. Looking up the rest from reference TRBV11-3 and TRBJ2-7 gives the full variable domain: EAGVVQSPRYKIIEKKQPVAFWCNPISGHNTLYWYLQNLGQGPELLIRYENEEAVDDSQLPKDRFSAERLKGVDSTLKIQPAELGDSAVYLCASSLSGNGYEQYFGPGTRLTVT.

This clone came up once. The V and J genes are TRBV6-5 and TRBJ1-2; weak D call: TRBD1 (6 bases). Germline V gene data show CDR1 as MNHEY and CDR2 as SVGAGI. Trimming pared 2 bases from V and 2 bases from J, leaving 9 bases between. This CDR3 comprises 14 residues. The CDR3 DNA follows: TGTGCCAGCAGTTACCTCCAGGGGAACTATGGCTACACCTTC. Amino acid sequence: CASSYLQGNYGYTF.

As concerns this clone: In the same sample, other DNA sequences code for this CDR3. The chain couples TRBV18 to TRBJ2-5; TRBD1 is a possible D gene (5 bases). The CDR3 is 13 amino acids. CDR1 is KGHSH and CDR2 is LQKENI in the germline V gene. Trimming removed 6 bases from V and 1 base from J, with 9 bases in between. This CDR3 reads CASSQGFQETQYF. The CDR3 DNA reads TGTGCCAGCTCGCAGGGATTCCAAGAGACCCAGTACTTC.

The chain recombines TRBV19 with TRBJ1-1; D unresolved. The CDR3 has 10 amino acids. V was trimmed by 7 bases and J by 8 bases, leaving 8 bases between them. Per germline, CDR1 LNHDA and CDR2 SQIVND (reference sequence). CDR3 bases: TGTGCCAGTATTGCGAGGGAAGCTTTCTTT. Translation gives CASIAREAFF.

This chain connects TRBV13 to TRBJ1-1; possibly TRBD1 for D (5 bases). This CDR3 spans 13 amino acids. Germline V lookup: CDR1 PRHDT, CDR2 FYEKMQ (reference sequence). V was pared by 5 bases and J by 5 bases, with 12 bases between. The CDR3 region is CASSRGYLTEAFF. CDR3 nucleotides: TGTGCCAGCAGCAGGGGTTACCTTACTGAAGCTTTCTTT.

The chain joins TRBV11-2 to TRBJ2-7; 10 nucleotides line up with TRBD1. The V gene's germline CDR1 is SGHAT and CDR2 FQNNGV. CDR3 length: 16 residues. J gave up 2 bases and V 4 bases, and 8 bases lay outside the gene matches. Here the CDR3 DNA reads TGTGCCAGCAGCTCTTTGGGACAGGGGATGGCCTACGAGCAGTACTTC. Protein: CASSSLGQGMAYEQYF.

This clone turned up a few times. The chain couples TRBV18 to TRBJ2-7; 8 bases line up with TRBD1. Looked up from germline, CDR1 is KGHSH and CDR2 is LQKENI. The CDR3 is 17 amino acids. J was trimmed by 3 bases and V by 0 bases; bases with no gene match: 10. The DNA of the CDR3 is TGTGCCAGCTCACCACCGGCCACTGGACAGGGAGTCTACGAGCAGTACTTC. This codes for CASSPPATGQGVYEQYF.

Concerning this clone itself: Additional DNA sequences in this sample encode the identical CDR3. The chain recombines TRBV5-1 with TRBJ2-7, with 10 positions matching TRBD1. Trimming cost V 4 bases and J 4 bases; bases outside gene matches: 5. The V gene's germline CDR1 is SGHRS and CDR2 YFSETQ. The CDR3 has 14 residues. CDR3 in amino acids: CASSPPGQGYEQYF. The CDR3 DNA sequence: TGCGCCAGCAGCCCGCCGGGACAGGGGTACGAGCAGTACTTC.

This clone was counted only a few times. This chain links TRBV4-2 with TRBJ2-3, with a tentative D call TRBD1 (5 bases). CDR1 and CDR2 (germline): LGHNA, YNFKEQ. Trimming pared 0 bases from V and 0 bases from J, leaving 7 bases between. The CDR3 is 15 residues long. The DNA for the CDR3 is TGTGCCAGCAGCCAAGATGACAGTAGCACAGATACGCAGTATTTT. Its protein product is CASSQDDSSTDTQYF.

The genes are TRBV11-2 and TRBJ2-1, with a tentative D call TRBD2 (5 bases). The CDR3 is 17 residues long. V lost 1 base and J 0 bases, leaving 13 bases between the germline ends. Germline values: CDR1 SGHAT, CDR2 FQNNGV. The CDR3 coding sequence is TGTGCCAGCAGCTTAGTAGGGAGTTCCTCCTCCTACAATGAGCAGTTCTTC. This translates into CASSLVGSSSSYNEQFF.

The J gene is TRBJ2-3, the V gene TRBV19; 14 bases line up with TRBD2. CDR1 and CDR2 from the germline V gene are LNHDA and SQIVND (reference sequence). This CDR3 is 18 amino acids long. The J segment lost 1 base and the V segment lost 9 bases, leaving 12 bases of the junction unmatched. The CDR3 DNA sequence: TGTGCCAGCGGGGGACTAGCGGGGGCCCTACGGGGCACAGATACGCAGTATTTT. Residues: CASGGLAGALRGTDTQYF. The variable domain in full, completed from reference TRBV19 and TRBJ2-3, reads DGGITQSPKYLFRKEGQNVTLSCEQNLNHDAMYWYRQDPGQGLRLIYYSQIVNDFQKGDIAEGYSVSREKKESFPLTVTSAQKNPTAFYLCASGGLAGALRGTDTQYFGPGTRLTVL.

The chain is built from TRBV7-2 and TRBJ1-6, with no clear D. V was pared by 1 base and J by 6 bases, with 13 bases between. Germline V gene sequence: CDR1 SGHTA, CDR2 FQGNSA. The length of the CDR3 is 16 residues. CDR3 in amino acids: CASSLEAGRSNSPLHF. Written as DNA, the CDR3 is TGTGCCAGCAGCTTAGAGGCAGGACGGAGTAATTCACCCCTCCACTTT.

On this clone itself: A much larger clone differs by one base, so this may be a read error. The CDR3 DNA is TGTGCCAGCAGCTTAGCGGGTTATCAGCCCCAGCATTTT. Protein sequence: CASSLAGYQPQHF. The chain recombines TRBV7-8 with TRBJ1-5; no clear D. Germline V gives CDR1 SGHVS, CDR2 FQNEAQ. V was shortened by 0 bases and J by 5 bases, with 5 bases between the two germline ends. The CDR3 has 13 amino acids.

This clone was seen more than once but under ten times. The CDR3 reads CASSLVGGLSQETQYF. DNA of the CDR3: TGCGCCAGCAGCTTGGTTGGGGGACTATCCCAAGAGACCCAGTACTTC. The chain links TRBV5-1 to TRBJ2-5; TRBD2 aligns across 7 bases. Unmatched junction bases numbered 6, after V lost 0 bases and J lost 1 base. Germline lookup yields CDR1 SGHRS and CDR2 YFSETQ. CDR3 length: 16 amino acids.

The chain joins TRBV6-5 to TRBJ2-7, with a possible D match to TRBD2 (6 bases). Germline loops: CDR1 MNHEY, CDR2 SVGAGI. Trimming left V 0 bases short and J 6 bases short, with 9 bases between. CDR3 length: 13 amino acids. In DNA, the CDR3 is TGTGCCAGCAGTTACTCGATGGGGGGCGAGCAGTACTTC. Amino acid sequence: CASSYSMGGEQYF.